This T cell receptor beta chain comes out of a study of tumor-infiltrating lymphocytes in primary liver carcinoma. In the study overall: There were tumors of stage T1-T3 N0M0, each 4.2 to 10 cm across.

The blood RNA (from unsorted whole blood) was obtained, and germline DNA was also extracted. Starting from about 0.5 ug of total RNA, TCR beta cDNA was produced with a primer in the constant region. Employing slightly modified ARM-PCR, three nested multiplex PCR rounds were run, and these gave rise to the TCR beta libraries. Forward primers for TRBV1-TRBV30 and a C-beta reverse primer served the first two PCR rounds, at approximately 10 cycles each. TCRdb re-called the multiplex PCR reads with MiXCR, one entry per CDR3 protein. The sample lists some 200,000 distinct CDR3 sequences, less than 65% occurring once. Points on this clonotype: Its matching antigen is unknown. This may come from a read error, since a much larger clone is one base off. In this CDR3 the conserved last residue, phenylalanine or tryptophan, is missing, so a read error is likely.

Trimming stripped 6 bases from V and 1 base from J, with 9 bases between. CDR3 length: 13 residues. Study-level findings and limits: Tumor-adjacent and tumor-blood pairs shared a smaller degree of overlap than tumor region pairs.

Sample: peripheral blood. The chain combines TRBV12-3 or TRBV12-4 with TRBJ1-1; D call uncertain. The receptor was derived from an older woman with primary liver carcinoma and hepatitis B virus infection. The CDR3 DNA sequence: TGTGCCAGCAGCACGGCCTCGAACACTGAAGCTTTCCTT. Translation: CASSTASNTEAFL.